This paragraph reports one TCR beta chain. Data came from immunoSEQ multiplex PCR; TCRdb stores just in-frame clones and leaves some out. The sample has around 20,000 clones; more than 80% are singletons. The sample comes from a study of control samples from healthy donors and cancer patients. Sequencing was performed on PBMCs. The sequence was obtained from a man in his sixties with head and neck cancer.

CDR3 nucleotide sequence: TGTGCCATCAGTGAATTGGGAACGAACACTGAAGCTTTCTTT. This encodes CAISELGTNTEAFF. The rearrangement links TRBV10-3 to TRBJ1-1, with D unresolved. The CDR3 is 14 amino acids. The germline V gene has CDR1 ENHRY and CDR2 SYGVKD. V was pared by 3 bases and J by 1 base, with 9 bases between.